This T cell receptor beta chain was sequenced in a study of blood T cells in healthy people across ages. Together with a sample-barcoded 5' primer, a J-beta primer mix was included in a second PCR lasting about 7 to 11 cycles. In TCRdb, the 5' RACE reads were re-called with MiXCR into one record per CDR3 protein. The table shows roughly 800,000 distinct CDR3 sequences, with roughly 25% occurring only once. This CDR3 has 16 residues. Trimming stripped 1 base from V and 4 bases from J, with 16 bases between. Separately, the same data were catalogued under a study of T cells of mothers and their children. From that second work: Each mother yielded more than 9.5 million TCR beta CDR3 reads. Each child yielded a few million reads.

The chain joins TRBV12-3 or TRBV12-4 to TRBJ2-5, with D maybe TRBD1 (5 bases). Input material: blood. The receptor was derived from a boy aged 5-17 years in good health. In DNA, the CDR3 is TGTGCCAGCAGTTTAGAGGGGCCCGAGTATAGAGAGACCCAGTACTTC. Amino acids: CASSLEGPEYRETQYF.